These T cell receptor beta chains were read from a single sample in a study of blood T cells in healthy people across ages. TCRdb itself ran the 5' RACE reads through MiXCR, one entry per CDR3 protein. Counted here are 500,000 to 550,000 distinct CDR3 sequences, approximately 25% occurring once; the ten biggest clones make up around 10%. This sample was also put to use in a study of T cells of mothers and their children.

Sequencing was carried out using blood. All receptors derive from a boy aged 10-17 years in good health. Both conserved end residues are part of each CDR3. A D gene is named only where the DNA matches it firmly. For some rows the clone size is stated as once, few or many, or as a class when expanded; others skip it.

clone_size: few
v_call: TRBV7-2
d_call: TRBD1
j_call: TRBJ2-7
cdr3_aa: CASRSGTVLSYEQYF
cdr3_nt: TGTGCCAGCAGAAGTGGGACAGTCCTCTCCTACGAGCAGTACTTC

clone_size: -
v_call: TRBV2
d_call: TRBD1
j_call: TRBJ1-6
cdr3_aa: CASSPNRGQVVSPLHF
cdr3_nt: TGTGCCAGCAGTCCGAACAGGGGGCAAGTAGTCTCGCCCCTCCACTTT

clone_size: -
v_call: TRBV2
d_call: TRBD2
j_call: TRBJ2-7
cdr3_aa: CASSEAGGLAGYEQCF
cdr3_nt: TGTGCCAGCAGTGAAGCGGGAGGACTAGCGGGCTACGAGCAGTGCTTC

clone_size: few
v_call: TRBV20-1
d_call: TRBD2
j_call: TRBJ2-1
cdr3_aa: CSAGRSSGDLIEQFF
cdr3_nt: TGCAGTGCTGGAAGGTCTAGCGGGGACCTCATAGAGCAGTTCTTC

clone_size: few
v_call: TRBV29-1
d_call: -
j_call: TRBJ2-5
cdr3_aa: CSVGSGQQETQYF
cdr3_nt: TGCAGCGTTGGTTCCGGACAGCAAGAGACCCAGTACTTC

clone_size: -
v_call: TRBV11-1
d_call: -
j_call: TRBJ2-7
cdr3_aa: CASSQGTLGYEQYF
cdr3_nt: TGTGCCAGCAGCCAAGGGACGCTGGGCTACGAGCAGTACTTC

clone_size: few
v_call: TRBV4-1
d_call: -
j_call: TRBJ2-1
cdr3_aa: CASSQEPGTGYNEQFF
cdr3_nt: TGCGCCAGCAGCCAAGAGCCCGGGACTGGCTACAATGAGCAGTTCTTC

clone_size: -
v_call: TRBV20-1
d_call: -
j_call: TRBJ2-5
cdr3_aa: CSASKEGETQYF
cdr3_nt: TGCAGTGCTAGTAAAGAGGGGGAGACCCAGTACTTC

clone_size: many
v_call: TRBV11-1
d_call: -
j_call: TRBJ1-1
cdr3_aa: CASTKIRDGQNTEAFF
cdr3_nt: TGTGCCAGCACCAAAATCCGGGACGGACAGAACACTGAAGCTTTCTTT

clone_size: -
v_call: TRBV20-1
d_call: TRBD2
j_call: TRBJ2-1
cdr3_aa: CSAAPGLVSYNEQFF
cdr3_nt: TGCAGTGCTGCGCCGGGACTAGTTTCCTACAATGAGCAGTTCTTC

clone_size: few
v_call: TRBV27
d_call: -
j_call: TRBJ1-1
cdr3_aa: CASSLSGANTEAFF
cdr3_nt: TGTGCCAGCAGTTTAAGCGGGGCGAACACTGAAGCTTTCTTT